This T cell receptor (beta chain) was sequenced for a study of Ad26.COV2.S vaccination and SARS-CoV-2 variants. Study-wide results and limits: Non-spike TCR breadth did not differ much between vaccine and placebo recipients.

Germline CDR1 reads SGHTA; CDR2 reads FQGTGA. CDR3 length equals 13 residues. V gave up 6 bases and J gave up 4 bases; unmatched junction bases: 4. The treatment here: around 19 received Ad26.COV2.S at low or high dose, single or two shots; five or six received placebo; per-sample allocation not given. All samples were drawn on day 63, counting from the first vaccine or placebo injection. The repertoire was sequenced with immunoSEQ multiplex PCR; TCRdb's copy has only in-frame clones and lacks some. The sample has more than 300,000 clones, just under 85% seen once. Details on this clone: Antigen: not known.

Here the sequenced sample was peripheral blood, taken in a trial of Ad26.COV2.S vaccine versus placebo. The sequence was obtained from a person aged 18-65 years who received the Ad26.COV2.S COVID-19 vaccine or a placebo. V is TRBV7-3 and J is TRBJ1-1, with 8 bases matching TRBD1. CDR3 DNA sequence: TGTGCCAGCAGTCGGACAGGGAGCACTGAAGCTTTCTTT. It encodes CASSRTGSTEAFF. The complete variable domain, with remaining parts taken from reference TRBV7-3 and TRBJ1-1, reads GAGVSQTPSNKVTEKGKYVELRCDPISGHTALYWYRQSLGQGPEFLIYFQGTGAADDSGLPNDRFFAVRPEGSVSTLKIQRTERGDSAVYLCASSRTGSTEAFFGQGTRLTVV.